The 10 T cell receptor beta chains in this list originate from one sample, sequenced in a study of T cells in Graves' hyperthyroidism and ophthalmopathy. RNA transcripts were the template for amplifying TCR beta CDR3 regions. Carried out on the TCR CDR3, a first-round RT-PCR used the HTBI primer set. TCRdb itself ran the multiplex PCR reads through MiXCR, one entry per CDR3 protein. This sample carries 500,000 or so distinct CDR3 sequences, 17% of them seen once, and the ten largest clones take approximately 15%. The material sequenced was blood. Receptors were obtained from a woman between 18 and 30 years old with Graves' ophthalmopathy.

The rearrangement links TRBV6-1 to TRBJ2-7; 10 nucleotides match TRBD1. V lost 4 bases, J lost 2 bases, and 5 bases stayed unmatched. The CDR3 sequence is 15 residues long. The germline CDR1 and CDR2 sequences are MNHNS and SASEGT. The CDR3 here is CASSGGDRGPYEQYF. CDR3 nucleotides: TGTGCCAGCAGTGGGGGAGACAGGGGGCCCTACGAGCAGTACTTC.

This clonotype was seen more than once but under ten times. The CDR3 ends on some other residue instead of the conserved phenylalanine or tryptophan, so this is likely a read error. The chain has TRBV28 and TRBJ1-5; D remains ambiguous. Germline V gives CDR1 MDHEN, CDR2 SYDVKM. V was clipped by 3 bases and J by 1 base, with 4 bases between them. The CDR3 consists of 13 residues. CDR3 bases: TGTGCCAGCAGTTTGGGAAGCAATCAGCCCCAGCATCTT. Its protein is CASSLGSNQPQHL.

The chain carries TRBV5-6 and TRBJ1-4, with D maybe TRBD1 (5 bases). V was pared by 1 base and J by 8 bases, with 9 bases between. This CDR3 is built from 13 residues. Per germline, CDR1 SGHDT and CDR2 YYEEEE. The CDR3 bases are TGTGCCAGCAGCTTGACAGGAGGGGAAAAACTGTTTTTT. Its translation: CASSLTGGEKLFF.

The chain carries TRBV6-1 and TRBJ1-5; no clear D. Germline V gene lookup returns CDR1 MNHNS and CDR2 SASEGT. The CDR3 sequence is 14 residues long. Between the trimmed V and J ends, which lost 6 bases and 5 bases, there was a span of 14 bases. CDR3 DNA sequence: TGTGCCAGCAGCCGCCGAGCAGACTATCAGCCCCAGCATTTT. Translation: CASSRRADYQPQHF.

The V gene is TRBV24-1, the J gene TRBJ2-1; 8 bases agree with TRBD1. This CDR3 has 18 amino acids. Germline V lookup: CDR1 KGHDR, CDR2 SFDVKD. Trimming cost V 1 base and J 4 bases; bases outside gene matches: 11. The DNA for the CDR3 is TGTGCCACCAGTGATTTATTTGCCGACCGGGACAGGTACAATGAGCAGTTCTTC. It codes for CATSDLFADRDRYNEQFF.

The table lists this clonotype with many counts. The V call is TRBV28, the J call TRBJ1-4; the D gene is possibly TRBD1 (6 bases). The CDR3 has 17 amino acids. Germline V gives CDR1 MDHEN, CDR2 SYDVKM. The V end lost 3 bases, the J end lost 0 bases, and 14 bases lay between the germline ends. The CDR3 loop is CASSFPRGKTTNEKLFF. CDR3 bases: TGTGCCAGCAGTTTCCCCAGGGGCAAAACAACTAATGAAAAACTGTTTTTT.

The chain has TRBV15 and TRBJ2-1; 8 bases align to TRBD2. In germline, CDR1 is LNHNV, CDR2 YYDKDF (reference sequence). The V gene end was trimmed by 3 bases and the J gene end by 8 bases; junction bases not matched to a gene: 6. The CDR3 consists of 14 residues. This CDR3 is CATSSGRALYEQFF. The CDR3 DNA sequence: TGTGCCACCAGCAGCGGGAGGGCTTTATATGAGCAGTTCTTC.

This clonotype was detected a few times. The chain uses TRBV27 and TRBJ2-7; TRBD2 matches at 9 bases. Losses at the gene ends were 3 bases for V and 1 base for J; bases not matched to a gene: 4. The CDR3 covers 15 residues. CDR1 is MNHEY and CDR2 is SMNVEV in the germline V gene (reference sequence). In nucleotides, the CDR3 is TGTGCCAGCAGTTTGGTAGCGGGGGCATCCTACGAGCAGTACTTC. Translated: CASSLVAGASYEQYF.

This clonotype showed up many times. This rearrangement joins TRBV7-8 to TRBJ2-2; 7 bases line up with TRBD2. Germline CDR1 and CDR2: SGHVS and FQNEAQ. The CDR3 totals 17 residues. With 5 bases clipped from V and 0 bases from J, the junction kept 9 bases outside the gene matches. CDR3 protein: CASSQSPGLSNTGELFF. CDR3 coding DNA: TGTGCCAGCAGCCAATCGCCGGGACTATCGAACACCGGGGAGCTGTTTTTT.

The genes are TRBV25-1 and TRBJ1-1, with D perhaps matching TRBD1 (5 bases). Germline loops: CDR1 MGHDK, CDR2 SYGVNS. The CDR3 extends over 15 amino acids. Trimming took off 2 bases at V and 3 bases at J, with 13 bases between the two ends. The DNA of the CDR3 is TGTGCCAGCAGTGAAAGGGGCCGGGGTGACACTGAAGCTTTCTTT. Amino acid sequence: CASSERGRGDTEAFF.